Here is one T cell receptor beta chain with its context. Method: immunoSEQ multiplex PCR; TCRdb's copy keeps in-frame clones and lacks some. The sample yields around 51,000 clones, about 88% seen once. The data originate from a study of control samples from healthy donors and cancer patients. This CDR3 region has 15 residues. The V gene's germline CDR1 is SEHNR and CDR2 FQNEAQ (reference sequence). V was shortened by 3 bases and J by 6 bases, with 12 bases between the two germline ends. Source material: PBMCs. The sequence was obtained from a man in his forties or fifties with head and neck cancer. The chain joins TRBV7-9 to TRBJ1-6; D is possibly TRBD1 (6 bases). The CDR3 DNA follows: TGTGCCAGCAGCTTGTCTGGGGGCTTTAATTCACCCCTCCACTTT. It yields the protein CASSLSGGFNSPLHF.